The 13 T cell receptor beta chains given below trace back to one sample, sequenced in a study of blood T cells in healthy people across ages. Together with a sample-barcoded 5' primer, a J-beta primer mix was included in a second PCR lasting roughly 6 to 12 cycles. TCRdb reanalysed the 5' RACE reads using MiXCR and keeps one entry per CDR3 protein. The data show some 1.7 million distinct CDR3 sequences, 28% seen once. Sequenced sample: blood. These receptors were collected from a young woman in good health.

This clonotype was seen many times. V and J are TRBV6-5 and TRBJ2-5; 9 bases line up with TRBD1. The J segment lost 5 bases and the V segment lost 6 bases, leaving 7 bases of the junction unmatched. The germline V gene encodes CDR1 MNHEY and CDR2 SVGAGI. This CDR3 is built from 14 residues. The CDR3 here is CASSLGQGWETQYF. CDR3 nucleotides: TGTGCCAGCAGCCTGGGACAGGGCTGGGAGACCCAGTACTTC.

This clonotype was recorded many times. The genes are TRBV29-1 and TRBJ1-2; possible D gene TRBD1, 5 bases. Germline assignment: CDR1 SQVTM and CDR2 ANQGSEA. The V and J ends lost 2 bases and 6 bases respectively, with 13 bases between them. This CDR3 spans 13 amino acids. CDR3 DNA sequence: TGCAGCGTTGAACTGGGGGTTGAGGATGGCTACACCTTC. As protein: CSVELGVEDGYTF.

This clonotype was seen a few times. The rearrangement links TRBV9 to TRBJ2-3; D gene uncertain. The CDR3 loop spans 15 amino acids. In germline, CDR1 is SGDLS, CDR2 YYNGEE. The V end was cut by 3 bases, the J end by 5 bases, with 16 bases between. For the CDR3, the DNA is TGTGCCAGCAGCGGCAGTGATCCCGCCGGAGATACGCAGTATTTT. Its protein is CASSGSDPAGDTQYF.

This clonotype was detected a few times. This chain links TRBV5-1 with TRBJ2-1; TRBD1 agrees at 8 bases. CDR1 and CDR2 from the germline V gene are SGHRS and YFSETQ. The ends lost 4 bases at V and 0 bases at J; junction bases unmatched: 15. CDR3 length: 19 amino acids. This CDR3 reads CASSLTTGVFRGSYNEQFF. CDR3 in DNA: TGCGCCAGCAGCCTCACGACAGGGGTGTTTAGGGGCTCCTACAATGAGCAGTTCTTC.

A few counts support this clonotype. The V call is TRBV18, the J call TRBJ1-2; D is unresolved. This CDR3 has 15 amino acids. Germline lookup yields CDR1 KGHSH and CDR2 LQKENI. Trimming stripped 1 base from V and 4 bases from J, with 13 bases between. The CDR3 DNA sequence: TGTGCCAGCTCACCACTAGATGTAGGGTCCTATGGCTACACCTTC. The encoded protein is CASSPLDVGSYGYTF.

With respect to this clonotype: Mismatch with germline at one junction end may stem from a read error. The chain recombines TRBV12-3 or TRBV12-4 with TRBJ1-5; possibly TRBD1 for D (6 bases). The CDR3 has 14 amino acids. The CDR3 nucleotides read TGTGCCAGCAGCCCCGGACAGTCAGACCAGCCCCAGAATTTT. Encoded protein: CASSPGQSDQPQNF.

This clonotype occurred many times. V gene TRBV7-9 combines with J gene TRBJ1-2; D possibly corresponds to TRBD1 (6 bases). Germline lookup yields CDR1 SEHNR and CDR2 FQNEAQ (reference sequence). The V end was cut by 5 bases, the J end by 7 bases, with 11 bases between. CDR3 length: 12 amino acids. CDR3 protein: CASSMGGGGYTF. The CDR3 region has the DNA TGTGCCAGCAGCATGGGAGGGGGTGGCTACACCTTC.

In this sample, this clonotype turned up many times. The chain has TRBV6-1 and TRBJ2-7, with a tentative D call TRBD2 (6 bases). The V and J ends lost 2 bases and 1 base respectively, with 15 bases between them. Germline V gene data show CDR1 as MNHNS and CDR2 as SASEGT. The CDR3 has 16 amino acids. CDR3 DNA: TGTGCCAGCAGTGAATGGGGAGGCTCGATGTCCTACGAGCAGTACTTC. It specifies CASSEWGGSMSYEQYF.

This clonotype was seen only a few times. A read error may produce the germline difference seen at one junction end. V gene TRBV27 combines with J gene TRBJ1-2; no clear D gene. The CDR3 contains 15 residues. Germline V gene data show CDR1 as MNHEY and CDR2 as SMNVEV (reference sequence). CDR3 amino acids: CASSPRRVANYGYTF. The CDR3 bases are TGTGCCAGCAGCCCTCGTCGGGTAGCTAACTACGGCTACACCTTC.

Notes on this clonotype: The CDR3 ends on some other residue instead of the conserved phenylalanine or tryptophan, so this is likely a read error. The chain has TRBV5-5 and TRBJ2-1; D not certain. Germline loops: CDR1 SGHKS, CDR2 YYEKEE (reference sequence). Trimming cost V 4 bases and J 0 bases, with 8 bases left between them. The CDR3 has 14 residues. The CDR3 region is CASSRGSSYNEQFC. The CDR3 bases are TGTGCCAGCAGCCGAGGCAGCTCCTACAATGAGCAGTTCTGC.

In this sample, this clonotype turned up many times. The chain has TRBV5-1 and TRBJ1-2; D remains unclear. V was pared by 0 bases and J by 0 bases, with 15 bases between. CDR1 SGHRS and CDR2 YFSETQ come from the germline V gene. The CDR3 spans 17 residues. CDR3 bases: TGCGCCAGCAGCTTGGCCGACGCGGGTGAAGCTAACTATGGCTACACCTTC. The encoded protein is CASSLADAGEANYGYTF.

V gene TRBV5-1 combines with J gene TRBJ2-7; 10 positions agree with TRBD1. V lost 4 bases and J lost 5; bases outside the gene matches: 6. Germline values: CDR1 SGHRS, CDR2 YFSETQ. This CDR3 region has 14 residues. The CDR3, as DNA: TGCGCCAGCAGCGTGACCGGGACAGGGGACGAGCAGTACTTC. It yields the protein CASSVTGTGDEQYF.

This clonotype was observed a few times. The rearrangement links TRBV30 to TRBJ2-1, with no clear D. V lost 1 base and J 1 base, leaving 14 bases between the germline ends. CDR1 and CDR2 (germline): GTSNPN, SVGIG (reference sequence). The CDR3 runs 16 residues. For the CDR3, the DNA is TGTGCCTGGAGTGCCTCCCGGACCGCTTCCTACAATGAGCAGTTCTTC. Residues: CAWSASRTASYNEQFF.